This T cell receptor beta chain was found in a study of shared clonotypes between healthy human individuals. Libraries were prepared by immunoSEQ multiplex PCR; TCRdb keeps only in-frame clonotypes and omits some of them. The sample includes hundreds of thousands of clones, 90% to 95% of them seen just once. The CDR3 sequence is 19 residues long. The V end lost 3 bases, the J end lost 1 base, and 26 bases lay between the germline ends. From germline, CDR1 is SGHRS and CDR2 YFSETQ. CD8 cells regarded as naive lacked CD45RO, were positively chosen for CCR7, and omitted terminally differentiated effector memory CD45RA+ cells.

This TCR derives from a woman aged 25 to 45 in good health. The J gene is TRBJ2-7, the V gene TRBV5-1; D not resolved. The specimen was naive CD8+ T cells sorted from blood. Written as DNA, the CDR3 is TGCGCCAGCAGCTACCCCGTGTCAGTCAGGCGCCCGAGTTCCTACGAGCAGTACTTC. The encoded protein is CASSYPVSVRRPSSYEQYF.